The T cell receptor beta chain described here comes from a study of cytomegalovirus exposure and HLA in healthy donors. This CDR3 contains 15 residues. Germline V lookup: CDR1 MNHEY, CDR2 SVGAGI. V lost 0 bases and J lost 7; bases outside the gene matches: 4. Note on this clone: The antigen remains undetermined.

The PCR used 60 Vbeta and 13 Jbeta primers. TCRdb keeps only in-frame clones here, not all; method: immunoSEQ multiplex PCR. The sample's table shows 200,000 to 250,000 clones. Notes on the study in general: An apparent linkage of common viral pathogens to several of the most significant clusters emerged in a later analysis. In presence/absence analyses, roughly uniform sequencing depth across donors was assumed.

This chain joins TRBV6-5 and TRBJ2-2; 8 bases agree with TRBD1. This clonotype was sampled from a woman aged 30 to 39 in good health and CMV-seropositive. Sequenced input: PBMCs. The CDR3 sequence: CASSYSGQGVGELFF. The CDR3 region has the DNA TGTGCCAGCAGTTACTCAGGACAGGGTGTCGGGGAGCTGTTTTTT.